The rows below give T cell receptor beta chains drawn from one sample of a study of T-cell reconstitution after alpha-beta-depleted transplantation in children. One entry per CDR3 protein, called by TCRdb with MiXCR from the PCR reads. The sample has 200,000 to 300,000 distinct CDR3 sequences, roughly 23% seen once; the top ten hold over 2.5%. Here the sequenced sample was PBMCs, taken before TCRalphabeta/CD19-depleted stem cell transplant. Receptor source: a girl under 10 years old with Fanconi anemia, due to receive a stem cell transplant. Each CDR3 is given with its conserved first and last residue. The D gene is left open where the match is weak. Not every row has a clone size; where given, it reads once, few, many or a size class.

d_gene,len,abundance,v_gene,j_gene,CDR3aa,CDR3nt
TRBD1,15,many,TRBV29-1,TRBJ1-1,CSVQDRGLGNTEAFF,TGCAGCGTCCAAGACAGGGGGCTAGGAAACACTGAAGCTTTCTTT
TRBD2,16,.,TRBV7-6,TRBJ2-3,CASSKRLAPGIDTQYF,TGTGCCAGCAGCAAGAGACTAGCGCCTGGGATAGATACGCAGTATTTT
.,14,.,TRBV4-2,TRBJ2-2,CASSQDYRSGELFF,TGTGCCAGCAGCCAAGACTATCGCTCCGGGGAGCTGTTTTTT
.,14,.,TRBV29-1,TRBJ2-3,CSVAFTLPSDTQYF,TGCAGCGTTGCTTTTACACTTCCTTCAGATACGCAGTATTTT
.,16,.,TRBV7-8,TRBJ2-3,CASSLGGLQGPDTQYF,TGTGCCAGCAGCTTAGGAGGGTTACAGGGACCAGATACGCAGTATTTT
.,14,.,TRBV29-1,TRBJ1-2,CSVEDSGRVYGYTF,TGCAGCGTTGAAGATTCGGGGCGCGTCTATGGCTACACCTTC
.,12,.,TRBV20-1,TRBJ2-3,CSAGRSTDTQYF,TGCAGTGCTGGGAGAAGCACAGATACGCAGTATTTT
TRBD1,16,few,TRBV28,TRBJ1-1,CASSLTGGIMNTEAFF,TGTGCCAGCAGCCTCACAGGGGGAATCATGAACACTGAAGCTTTCTTT
TRBD2,17,.,TRBV7-2,TRBJ2-3,CASSLASGTSLADTQYF,TGTGCCAGCAGCCTAGCCTCCGGGACTAGCCTGGCAGATACGCAGTATTTT
TRBD1,15,many,TRBV25-1,TRBJ2-1,CASRKIDRGHNEQFF,TGTGCCAGCAGGAAGATTGACAGGGGCCACAATGAGCAGTTCTTC
TRBD1,13,.,TRBV20-1,TRBJ2-7,CSARGTGYYEQYF,TGCAGTGCTAGGGGGACAGGGTACTACGAGCAGTACTTC
TRBD1,14,.,TRBV7-2,TRBJ1-2,CASSLGTGSYGYTF,TGTGCCAGCAGCTTGGGGACAGGGAGCTATGGCTACACCTTC
TRBD2,15,many,TRBV20-1,TRBJ2-3,CSAGLAGGHTDTQYF,TGCAGTGCTGGACTAGCGGGGGGACACACAGATACGCAGTATTTT
.,15,few,TRBV4-1,TRBJ2-7,CASSHRPGGGYEQYF,TGCGCCAGCAGCCACCGACCCGGGGGAGGCTACGAGCAGTACTTC
TRBD1,18,few,TRBV28,TRBJ1-2,CASRPSPGQGFVNYGYTF,TGTGCCAGCAGGCCATCCCCGGGACAGGGGTTTGTTAACTATGGCTACACCTTC
TRBD1,15,.,TRBV12-3/TRBV12-4,TRBJ2-7,CASSTGGTITYEQYF,TGTGCCAGCAGCACAGGGGGCACTATCACCTACGAGCAGTACTTC
.,13,few,TRBV20-1,TRBJ2-5,CSAAPGDKETQYF,TGCAGTGCCGCTCCGGGGGACAAAGAGACCCAGTACTTC
.,16,.,TRBV9,TRBJ2-2,CASSHSGQGDTGELFF,TGTGCCAGCAGTCACTCAGGGCAGGGTGACACCGGGGAGCTGTTTTTT
.,14,.,TRBV10-1,TRBJ2-7,CASSESRSSYEQYF,TGCGCCAGCAGTGAGTCGCGAAGCTCCTACGAGCAGTACTTC
TRBD1,13,.,TRBV6-6,TRBJ1-1,CASGMTGGALAFF,TGTGCCAGCGGGATGACAGGGGGCGCCTTGGCTTTCTTT
.,13,.,TRBV20-1,TRBJ2-7,CSAKRTDTYEQYF,TGCAGTGCTAAGAGGACAGATACCTACGAGCAGTACTTC
TRBD2,13,many,TRBV25-1,TRBJ2-5,CASSEGGVETQYF,TGTGCCAGCAGTGAGGGAGGGGTAGAGACCCAGTACTTC
.,15,few,TRBV29-1,TRBJ2-5,CSVEGVFSVAETQYF,TGCAGCGTTGAAGGAGTATTTTCGGTGGCCGAGACCCAGTACTTC
.,15,.,TRBV7-9,TRBJ2-2,CASSFGSANTGELFF,TGTGCCAGCAGCTTCGGCAGCGCGAACACCGGGGAGCTGTTTTTT
TRBD2,17,many,TRBV27,TRBJ2-1,CASSLRKTSGRANEQFF,TGTGCCAGCAGTTTACGAAAGACTAGCGGGAGGGCCAATGAGCAGTTCTTC
TRBD2,16,many,TRBV5-1,TRBJ2-3,CASSALAGVIADTQYF,TGCGCCAGCAGCGCACTAGCGGGGGTGATCGCAGATACGCAGTATTTT
.,14,.,TRBV29-1,TRBJ2-7,CSVEGNGFPYEQYF,TGCAGCGTTGAAGGGAATGGGTTCCCCTACGAGCAGTACTTC
.,15,few,TRBV7-3,TRBJ2-1,CASSASTGRGNEQFF,TGTGCCAGCAGCGCCTCGACAGGGAGGGGCAATGAGCAGTTCTTC
.,14,many,TRBV21-1,TRBJ2-7,CASSKETGSYEQYF,TGTGCCAGCAGCAAAGAGACAGGTTCCTACGAGCAGTACTTC
.,12,many,TRBV12-3/TRBV12-4,TRBJ2-7,CASSFVSYEQYF,TGTGCCAGCAGTTTCGTCTCCTACGAGCAGTACTTC
TRBD1,15,.,TRBV6-5,TRBJ2-6,CASSYSTGVTNVLTF,TGTGCCAGCAGTTACTCGACAGGGGTTACCAACGTCCTGACTTTC
.,15,.,TRBV13,TRBJ2-2,CASSLEVENTGELFF,TGTGCCAGCAGCTTAGAGGTAGAGAACACCGGGGAGCTGTTTTTT
.,15,many,TRBV20-1,TRBJ1-4,CSAPVLSNSNEKLFF,TGCAGTGCCCCCGTACTGTCCAACTCAAATGAAAAACTGTTTTTT
TRBD2,15,few,TRBV4-1,TRBJ2-5,CASSQDGGRAETQYF,TGCGCCAGCAGCCAAGATGGCGGGAGGGCCGAGACCCAGTACTTC
.,11,many,TRBV29-1,TRBJ1-1,CSVESSTEAFF,TGCAGCGTTGAATCGAGCACTGAAGCTTTCTTT
TRBD2,15,.,TRBV12-3/TRBV12-4,TRBJ2-7,CASSLAARDYYEQYF,TGTGCCAGCAGTTTAGCCGCCCGGGACTACTACGAGCAGTACTTC
.,17,.,TRBV7-2,TRBJ2-2,CASSLAIYDWNTGELFF,TGTGCCAGCAGCTTAGCCATTTACGACTGGAACACCGGGGAGCTGTTTTTT
TRBD2,18,.,TRBV11-2,TRBJ2-1,CASSLGLARGTIYNEQFF,TGTGCCAGCAGCTTAGGACTAGCTAGGGGAACTATTTACAATGAGCAGTTCTTC
.,12,many,TRBV25-1,TRBJ2-7,CASSEWGSEQYF,TGTGCCAGCAGTGAATGGGGATCCGAGCAGTACTTC
.,16,once,TRBV24-1,TRBJ2-1,CATSDYRTAANNEQFF,TGTGCCACCAGTGATTACAGGACAGCGGCCAACAATGAGCAGTTCTTC
TRBD1,15,few,TRBV2,TRBJ1-5,CASSTGTGRFQPQHF,TGTGCCAGCAGTACCGGGACAGGGAGGTTTCAGCCCCAGCATTTT
TRBD1,18,many,TRBV7-3,TRBJ2-2,CASSLRSISGQDTGELFF,TGTGCCAGCAGCTTAAGATCGATTTCGGGACAGGACACCGGGGAGCTGTTTTTT
.,14,.,TRBV5-1,TRBJ2-7,CASSSLPLPGEQYF,TGCGCCAGCAGCTCTCTTCCCCTGCCGGGCGAGCAGTACTTC
.,14,.,TRBV6-2/TRBV6-3,TRBJ2-7,CASSYSMSSYEQYF,TGTGCCAGCAGTTACTCGATGAGCTCCTACGAGCAGTACTTC
TRBD2,16,few,TRBV12-3/TRBV12-4,TRBJ2-1,CASTPLSGGAYNEQFF,TGTGCCAGCACCCCTCTGAGCGGGGGGGCCTACAATGAGCAGTTCTTC
TRBD1,13,few,TRBV20-1,TRBJ1-2,CSASRGRDYGYTF,TGCAGTGCTAGCAGGGGGCGCGACTATGGCTACACCTTC
TRBD2,15,few,TRBV20-1,TRBJ2-7,CSATAGLVRTREQYF,TGCAGTGCTACCGCCGGACTAGTCCGGACTAGGGAGCAGTACTTC
.,15,many,TRBV20-1,TRBJ2-5,CSATRSTTIQETQYF,TGCAGTGCTACTCGGAGCACGACTATCCAAGAGACCCAGTACTTC
.,15,many,TRBV4-2,TRBJ2-7,CASSQVTGASYEQYF,TGTGCCAGCAGCCAAGTGACAGGCGCATCCTACGAGCAGTACTTC
.,15,.,TRBV24-1,TRBJ2-7,CATSDRRGGGAKQYF,TGTGCCACCAGTGATCGGAGGGGAGGGGGCGCAAAGCAGTACTTC
.,12,.,TRBV29-1,TRBJ2-7,CSVEEGTGEQYF,TGCAGCGTTGAAGAGGGGACGGGAGAGCAGTACTTC
.,15,few,TRBV5-1,TRBJ2-6,CASSRDPSGANVLTF,TGCGCCAGCAGTAGGGACCCATCTGGGGCCAACGTCCTGACTTTC